A selection of T cell receptor beta chains follows, all from one sample in a study of beta chain features in type 1 diabetes. The method was immunoSEQ multiplex PCR; TCRdb's version includes in-frame clones alone and lacks a portion of them. Of hundreds of thousands of clones listed, 15% were seen once; the top ten hold under 0.095%. The specimen sequenced was naive CD4+ T cells from blood. The source is a young man in good health. The CDR3 runs from the conserved cysteine through the conserved F or W. Each record gives: V gene, CDR3 protein.

TRBV2 CASARQNTEAFF
TRBV11-3 CASSIGTVSTDTQYF
TRBV27 CASSIRQGWANVLTF
TRBV6-4 CASSTEWGNQPQHF
TRBV7-2 CASSGDGNQPQHF
TRBV28 CASSSLQGTDTQYF
TRBV4-1 CASSQGAPLGEQYF
TRBV5-6 CASSSYRDITGNTIYF
TRBV5-4 CASSLKTGWYEKLFF
TRBV6-5 CASTIIGHEQFF
TRBV19 CATGQTHNEQFF
TRBV4-1 CASRWTGVGSDTQYF
TRBV7-2 CASSLVGGGSQPQHF
TRBV30 CAWSGTPYGYTF
TRBV21-1 CASSTRPDTQYF
TRBV13 CASRLSGQGSYGYTF
TRBV18 CASSPLDRIEQYF
TRBV6-5 CASSYRDRPYGYTF
TRBV6-5 CASRGTGTNQPQHF
TRBV5-5 CASSLSLYEQYF
TRBV5-4 CASSLGTNFEQYF
TRBV10-3 CAIQKQGSNQPQHF
TRBV9 CASSLGTPDTYGYTF
TRBV7-2 CASSLSGLAPASDVLTF
TRBV7-2 CASSLLGLAAGELFF
TRBV9 CASSVDPPREGLAGVQVDYEQYF
TRBV11-2 CASSSHGGSVEQFF
TRBV19 CASSRGLGGHEQYF
TRBV7-3 CASSFLSGRATDTQYF
TRBV30 CAWKDGAGRAATEAFF
TRBV9 CASSPRGGLPRWGEQFF
TRBV7-9 CASSLAGDKSYEQYF
TRBV6-4 CASSTQTGMGNEQFF
TRBV28 CASIPGGPDTEAFF
TRBV10-3 CAISEGLQSYEQYF
TRBV20-1 CSARGQPQYF
TRBV9 CASSVFGTESSGNTIYF
TRBV14 CASRAGGISYEQYF
TRBV7-9 CASSLRGLALADTQYF
TRBV12-5 CASAGEGSQPQHF
TRBV7-3 CASSLTIEYEQYF